This T cell receptor (beta chain) is drawn from a study of vaccination effects on CD4 cells after COVID-19. TCRdb's table, derived via immunoSEQ multiplex PCR, lists solely in-frame clones and lacks some. Altogether 20,000 to 30,000 clones are present, around 69% being singletons, with the ten largest covering roughly 17%. Notes on this clone: Antigen unknown.

Broader study findings: Convalescents showed post-vaccine spike-reactive clones that were mainly new vaccine-induced clones.

After expansion with viral peptide pools in the ViraFEST assay, antigen-specific CD4+ T cells were sequenced. Subsequent to roughly 10 days of culture, CD4+ T cells were isolated. The infection with SARS-CoV-2 (confirmed by PCR) occurred in this person between March and December 2020. PBMC were cultured at around 2 million per well with approximately 9 IU/ml IL-2 and about 9.2 ug/ml peptides. Germline V gene data show CDR1 as SGHNT and CDR2 as YENEEA. V gave up 4 bases and J gave up 4 bases, with 8 bases separating them. The CDR3 has 12 amino acids. This TCR was sampled from a human donor who had a prior SARS-CoV-2 infection. The sequencing here drew on CD4+ T cells from PBMCs cultured with SARS-CoV-2 spike peptides, taken before COVID-19 vaccination. The gene calls are TRBV11-3 and TRBJ2-7; D ambiguous. The CDR3 here is CASSSLSYEQYF. The DNA for the CDR3 is TGTGCCAGCAGCTCCCTCTCGTACGAGCAGTACTTC.